This TCR beta chain was captured by sequencing in a study of molecular identifiers for immune sequencing clone quantification. Across the study: Four portions were sequenced after RNA from roughly 18,000 or 92,000 naive CD8 cells was split five ways in replicates.

Notes on this clonotype: Its antigen is still unknown.

Sorting selected naive CD8 T cells with a CD8+CD4-CCR7+CD45RA+ phenotype. TCRdb used MiXCR to reprocess the PCR reads, holding one entry per CDR3 protein. The sample has about 330,000 distinct CDR3 sequences; about a quarter are singletons. Study conclusions and caveats: Identical TCR molecules that share a barcode could lead to an underestimation of highly expanded clone sizes.

This receptor was obtained from a human donor in good health. Some libraries in this study had Jurkat cell RNA spiked in. Material: naive CD8+ T cells from blood, with Jurkat cell RNA spiked in. The subset was: FACS-sorted CD8+CD4-CCR7+CD45RA+ naive T cells.

CDR3 sequence: CAWSSTTEPNEKLFF. The CDR3, as DNA: TGTGCCTGGAGTTCCACAACGGAACCAAATGAAAAACTGTTTTTT. The chain is built from TRBV30 and TRBJ1-4, with D unclear. The V and J ends lost 2 bases and 5 bases respectively, with 15 bases between them. The germline CDR1 and CDR2 sequences are GTSNPN and SVGIG (reference sequence). The CDR3 contains 15 residues.